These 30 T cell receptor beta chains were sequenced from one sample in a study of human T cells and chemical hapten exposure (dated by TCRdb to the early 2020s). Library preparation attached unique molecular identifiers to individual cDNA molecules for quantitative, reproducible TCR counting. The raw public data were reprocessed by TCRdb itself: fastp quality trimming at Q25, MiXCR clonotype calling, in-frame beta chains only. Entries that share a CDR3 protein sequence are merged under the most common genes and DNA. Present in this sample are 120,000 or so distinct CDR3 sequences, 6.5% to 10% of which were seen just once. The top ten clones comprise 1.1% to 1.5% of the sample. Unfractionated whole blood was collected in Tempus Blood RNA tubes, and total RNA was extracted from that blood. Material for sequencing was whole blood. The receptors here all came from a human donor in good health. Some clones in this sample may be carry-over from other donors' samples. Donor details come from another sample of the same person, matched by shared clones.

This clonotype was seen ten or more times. CDR3 sequence reads: CASGLSPGQGANYGYTF. The CDR3 bases are TGTGCTAGTGGTTTGTCACCGGGACAGGGAGCTAACTATGGCTACACCTTC. The chain employs TRBV12-5 and TRBJ1-2, with 9 bases aligning to TRBD1. Germline trimming cut 2 bases from V and 0 bases from J; bases unmatched to any gene: 7. The CDR3 contains 17 residues. Germline V gene sequence: CDR1 LGHNT, CDR2 FRNRAP.

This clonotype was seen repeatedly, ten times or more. The CDR3 loop reads CASSLAGTPNEQFF. In DNA, the CDR3 is TGTGCCAGCAGTTTAGCGGGGACACCAAATGAGCAGTTCTTC. The V and J genes are TRBV12-3 or TRBV12-4 and TRBJ2-1; the D gene is possibly TRBD1 (6 bases). This CDR3 is built from 14 residues. The V and J ends lost 0 bases and 7 bases respectively, with 10 bases between them.

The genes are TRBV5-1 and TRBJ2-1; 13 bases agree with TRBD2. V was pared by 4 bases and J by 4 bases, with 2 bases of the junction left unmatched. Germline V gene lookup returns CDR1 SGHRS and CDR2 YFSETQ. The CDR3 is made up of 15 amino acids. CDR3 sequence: CASSQLAGGYNEQFF. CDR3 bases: TGCGCCAGCAGCCAACTAGCGGGAGGGTACAATGAGCAGTTCTTC.

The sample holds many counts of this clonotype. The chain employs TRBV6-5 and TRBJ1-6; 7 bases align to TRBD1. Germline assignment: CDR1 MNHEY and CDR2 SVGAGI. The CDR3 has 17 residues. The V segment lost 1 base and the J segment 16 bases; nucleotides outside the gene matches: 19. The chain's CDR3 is CASSYFVGGETPHHLHF. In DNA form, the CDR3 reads TGTGCCAGCAGTTACTTCGTAGGGGGCGAGACCCCCCATCATCTCCACTTT.

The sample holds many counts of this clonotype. The CDR3 coding sequence is TGTGCCACCAGTCCCAGGACTAGCGGGACGAACACCGGGGAGCTGTTTTTT. This gives the protein CATSPRTSGTNTGELFF. The genes are TRBV24-1 and TRBJ2-2, with TRBD2 matching 12 bases. The CDR3 covers 17 residues. Unmatched junction bases numbered 4, after V lost 6 bases and J lost 0 bases. CDR1 and CDR2 from the germline V gene are KGHDR and SFDVKD.

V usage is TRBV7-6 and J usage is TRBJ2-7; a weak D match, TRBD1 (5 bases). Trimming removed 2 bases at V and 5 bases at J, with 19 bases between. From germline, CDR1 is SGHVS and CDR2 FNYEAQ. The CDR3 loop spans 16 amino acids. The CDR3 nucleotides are TGTGCCAGCAGCTTACGGAGCGCGCAGGGTAGCCACGAGCAGTACTTC. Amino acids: CASSLRSAQGSHEQYF.

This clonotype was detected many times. The CDR3 sequence is CASSLATWNTEAFF. The CDR3 DNA follows: TGTGCCAGCAGCTTAGCGACGTGGAACACTGAAGCTTTCTTT. The rearrangement joins TRBV7-2 to TRBJ1-1; D is undetermined. In germline, CDR1 is SGHTA, CDR2 FQGNSA. V was clipped by 0 bases and J by 1 base, with 6 bases between them. The CDR3 has 14 amino acids.

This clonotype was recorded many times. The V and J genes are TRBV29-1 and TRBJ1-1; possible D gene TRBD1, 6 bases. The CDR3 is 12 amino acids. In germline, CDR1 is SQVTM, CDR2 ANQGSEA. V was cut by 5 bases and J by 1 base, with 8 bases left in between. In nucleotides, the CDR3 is TGCAGCGTTAACAGGGCGAACACTGAAGCTTTCTTT. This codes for CSVNRANTEAFF.

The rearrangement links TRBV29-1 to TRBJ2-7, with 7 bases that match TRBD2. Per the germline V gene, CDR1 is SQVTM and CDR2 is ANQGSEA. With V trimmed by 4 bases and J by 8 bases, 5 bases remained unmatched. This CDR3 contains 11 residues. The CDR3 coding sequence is TGCAGCGTTGTCTGGCGGGGGAAGCAGTACTTC. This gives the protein CSVVWRGKQYF.

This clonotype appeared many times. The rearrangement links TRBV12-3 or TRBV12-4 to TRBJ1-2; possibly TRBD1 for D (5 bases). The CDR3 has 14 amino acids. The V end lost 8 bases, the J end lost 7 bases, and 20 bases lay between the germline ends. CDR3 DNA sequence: TGTGCCAGCCAGCTGGATGCGAGCCAGGGTGGCTACACCTTC. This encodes CASQLDASQGGYTF.

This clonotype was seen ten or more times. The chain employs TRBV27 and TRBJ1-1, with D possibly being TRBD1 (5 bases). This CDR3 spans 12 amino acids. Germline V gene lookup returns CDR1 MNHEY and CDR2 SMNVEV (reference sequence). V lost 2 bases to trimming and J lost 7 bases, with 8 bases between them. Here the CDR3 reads CASSLVRGEAFF. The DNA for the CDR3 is TGTGCCAGCAGTTTAGTAAGGGGTGAAGCTTTCTTT.

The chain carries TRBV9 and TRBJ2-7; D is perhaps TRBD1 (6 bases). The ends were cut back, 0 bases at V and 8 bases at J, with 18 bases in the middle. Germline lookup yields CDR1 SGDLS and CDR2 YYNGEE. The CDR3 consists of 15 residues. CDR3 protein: CASSVGGSAWDKQYF. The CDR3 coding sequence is TGTGCCAGCAGCGTAGGGGGGTCAGCTTGGGACAAGCAGTACTTC.

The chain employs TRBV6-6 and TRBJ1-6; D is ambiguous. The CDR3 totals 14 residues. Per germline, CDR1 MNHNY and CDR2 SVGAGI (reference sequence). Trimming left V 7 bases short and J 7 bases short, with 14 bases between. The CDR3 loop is CASNRGPMNSPLHF. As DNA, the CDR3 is TGTGCCAGCAACAGAGGACCGATGAATTCACCCCTCCACTTT.

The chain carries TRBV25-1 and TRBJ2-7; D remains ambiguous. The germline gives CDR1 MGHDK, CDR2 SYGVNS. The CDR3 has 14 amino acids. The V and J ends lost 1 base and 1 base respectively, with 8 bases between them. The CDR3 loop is CASSEFRRSYEQYF. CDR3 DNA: TGTGCCAGCAGTGAATTTCGAAGGTCCTACGAGCAGTACTTC.

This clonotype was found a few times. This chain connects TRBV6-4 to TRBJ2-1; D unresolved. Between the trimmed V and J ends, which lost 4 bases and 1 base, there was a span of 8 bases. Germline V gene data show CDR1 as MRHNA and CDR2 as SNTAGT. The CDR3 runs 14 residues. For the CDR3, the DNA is TGTGCCAGCAGTGTTCACGAGTCCTACAATGAGCAGTTCTTC. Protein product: CASSVHESYNEQFF.

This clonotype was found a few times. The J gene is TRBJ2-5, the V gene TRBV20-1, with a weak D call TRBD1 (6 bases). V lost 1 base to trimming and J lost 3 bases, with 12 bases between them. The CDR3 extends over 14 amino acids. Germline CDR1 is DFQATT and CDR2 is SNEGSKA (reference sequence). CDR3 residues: CSARAGTSEETQYF. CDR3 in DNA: TGCAGTGCTAGAGCCGGGACAAGCGAAGAGACCCAGTACTTC.

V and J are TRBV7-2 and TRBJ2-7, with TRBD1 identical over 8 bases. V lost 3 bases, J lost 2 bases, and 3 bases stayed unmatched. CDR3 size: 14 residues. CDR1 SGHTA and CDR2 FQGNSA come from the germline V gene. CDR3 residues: CASSFRDRTYEQYF. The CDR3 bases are TGTGCCAGCAGCTTCAGGGACAGGACCTACGAGCAGTACTTC.

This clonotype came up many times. The CDR3 loop reads CASSAGLVAFAGELFF. The CDR3 coding sequence is TGTGCCAGCAGTGCTGGACTAGTGGCCTTCGCCGGGGAGCTGTTTTTT. The chain links TRBV25-1 to TRBJ2-2, with 7 bases that match TRBD2. V was pared by 4 bases and J by 6 bases, with 11 bases of the junction left unmatched. The CDR3 is made up of 16 amino acids. Germline-derived CDR1 and CDR2 are MGHDK and SYGVNS.

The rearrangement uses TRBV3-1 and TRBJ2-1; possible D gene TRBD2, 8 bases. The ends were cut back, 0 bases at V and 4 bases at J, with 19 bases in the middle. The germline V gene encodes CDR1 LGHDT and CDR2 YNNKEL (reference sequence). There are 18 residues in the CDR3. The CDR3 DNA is TGTGCCAGCAGCCAAGATCGGACAGGACTAGCCGTATACAATGAGCAGTTCTTC. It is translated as CASSQDRTGLAVYNEQFF.

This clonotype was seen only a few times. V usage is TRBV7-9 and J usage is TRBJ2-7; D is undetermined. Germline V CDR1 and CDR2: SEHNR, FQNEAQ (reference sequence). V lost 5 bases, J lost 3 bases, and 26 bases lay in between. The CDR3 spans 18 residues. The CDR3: CASSRETFGSSENYEQYF. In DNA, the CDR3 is TGTGCCAGCAGCCGAGAGACATTTGGCTCATCCGAGAACTACGAGCAGTACTTC.

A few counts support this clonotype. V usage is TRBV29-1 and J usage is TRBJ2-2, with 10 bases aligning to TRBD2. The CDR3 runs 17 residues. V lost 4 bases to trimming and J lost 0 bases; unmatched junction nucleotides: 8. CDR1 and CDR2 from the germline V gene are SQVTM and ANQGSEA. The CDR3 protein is CSVGASGGRTNTGELFF. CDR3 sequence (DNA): TGCAGCGTTGGTGCTAGCGGGGGCCGCACGAACACCGGGGAGCTGTTTTTT.

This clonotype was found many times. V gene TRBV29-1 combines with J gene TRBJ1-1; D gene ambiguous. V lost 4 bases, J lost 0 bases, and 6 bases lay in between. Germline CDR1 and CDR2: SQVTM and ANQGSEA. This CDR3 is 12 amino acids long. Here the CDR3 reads CSVGQLNTEAFF. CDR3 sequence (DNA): TGCAGCGTTGGCCAGCTGAACACTGAAGCTTTCTTT. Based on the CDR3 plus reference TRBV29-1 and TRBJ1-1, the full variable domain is SAVISQKPSRDICQRGTSLTIQCQVDSQVTMMFWYRQQPGQSLTLIATANQGSEATYESGFVIDKFPISRPNLTFSTLTVSNMSPEDSSIYLCSVGQLNTEAFFGQGTRLTVV.

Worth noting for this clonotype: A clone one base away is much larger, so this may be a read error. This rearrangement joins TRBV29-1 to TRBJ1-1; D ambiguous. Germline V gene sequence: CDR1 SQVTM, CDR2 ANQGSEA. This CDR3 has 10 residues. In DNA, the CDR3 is TGCAGCGGCCTGAACACTGAAGTTTTCTTT. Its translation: CSGLNTEVFF. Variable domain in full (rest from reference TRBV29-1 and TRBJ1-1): SAVISQKPSRDICQRGTSLTIQCQVDSQVTMMFWYRQQPGQSLTLIATANQGSEATYESGFVIDKFPISRPNLTFSTLTVSNMSPEDSSIYLCSGLNTEVFFGQGTRLTVV.

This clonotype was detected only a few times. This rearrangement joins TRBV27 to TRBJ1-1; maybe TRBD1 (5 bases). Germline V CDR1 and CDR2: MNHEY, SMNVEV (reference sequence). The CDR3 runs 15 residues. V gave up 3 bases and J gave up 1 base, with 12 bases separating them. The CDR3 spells CASSFTNTGNTEAFF. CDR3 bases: TGTGCCAGCAGTTTCACGAACACAGGGAACACTGAAGCTTTCTTT.

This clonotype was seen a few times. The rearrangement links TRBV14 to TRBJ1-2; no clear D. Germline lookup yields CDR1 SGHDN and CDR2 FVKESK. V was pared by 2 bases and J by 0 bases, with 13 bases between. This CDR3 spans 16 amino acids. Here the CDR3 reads CASSQHGSEANYGYTF. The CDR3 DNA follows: TGTGCCAGCAGCCAACATGGGAGCGAAGCTAACTATGGCTACACCTTC.

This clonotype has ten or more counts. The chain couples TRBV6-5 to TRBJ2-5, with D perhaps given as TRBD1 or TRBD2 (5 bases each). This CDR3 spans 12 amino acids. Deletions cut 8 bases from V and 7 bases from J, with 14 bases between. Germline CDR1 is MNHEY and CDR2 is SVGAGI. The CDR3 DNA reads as TGTGCCAGCGAGGGGAACGCCGGGACCCAGTACTTC. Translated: CASEGNAGTQYF.

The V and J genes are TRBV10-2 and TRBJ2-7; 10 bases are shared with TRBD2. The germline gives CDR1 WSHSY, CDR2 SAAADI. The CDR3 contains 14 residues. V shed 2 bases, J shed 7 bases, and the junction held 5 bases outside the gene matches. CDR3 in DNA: TGCGCCAGCAGTGAGGGGACTAGCGCGGGGGAGCAGTACTTC. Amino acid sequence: CASSEGTSAGEQYF.

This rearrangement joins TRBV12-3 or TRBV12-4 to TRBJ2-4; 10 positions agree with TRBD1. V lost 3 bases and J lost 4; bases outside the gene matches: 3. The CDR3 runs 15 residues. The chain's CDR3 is CASSLTGGSKNIQYF. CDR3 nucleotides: TGTGCCAGCAGTTTGACAGGGGGCTCAAAAAACATTCAGTACTTC.

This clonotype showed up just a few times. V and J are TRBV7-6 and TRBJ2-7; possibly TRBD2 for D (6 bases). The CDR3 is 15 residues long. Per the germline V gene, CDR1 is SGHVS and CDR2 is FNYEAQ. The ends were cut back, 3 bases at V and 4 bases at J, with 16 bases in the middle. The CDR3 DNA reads TGTGCCAGCAGCTTGGCCGAGACTAGTATGTACGAGCAGTACTTC. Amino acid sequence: CASSLAETSMYEQYF.

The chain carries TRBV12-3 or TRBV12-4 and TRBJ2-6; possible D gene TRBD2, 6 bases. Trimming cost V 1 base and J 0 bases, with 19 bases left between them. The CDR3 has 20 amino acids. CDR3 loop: CASSLVWRRRVDSGANVLTF. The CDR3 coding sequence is TGTGCCAGCAGTTTAGTTTGGAGGCGGAGGGTCGACTCTGGGGCCAACGTCCTGACTTTC.